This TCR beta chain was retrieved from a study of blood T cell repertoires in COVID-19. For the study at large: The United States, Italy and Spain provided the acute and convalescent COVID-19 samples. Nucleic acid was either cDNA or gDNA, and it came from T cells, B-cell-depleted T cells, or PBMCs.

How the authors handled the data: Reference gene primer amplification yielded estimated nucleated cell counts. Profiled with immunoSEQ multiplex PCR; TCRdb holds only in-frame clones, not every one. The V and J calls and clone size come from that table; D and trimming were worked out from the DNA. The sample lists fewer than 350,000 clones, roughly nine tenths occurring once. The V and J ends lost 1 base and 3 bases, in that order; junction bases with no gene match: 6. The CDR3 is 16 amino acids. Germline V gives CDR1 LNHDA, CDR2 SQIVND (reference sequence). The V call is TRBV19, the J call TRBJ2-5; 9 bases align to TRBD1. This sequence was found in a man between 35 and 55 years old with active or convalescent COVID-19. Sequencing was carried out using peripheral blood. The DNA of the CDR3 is TGTGCCAGTAGTATAGCCCAACAGGGGGCGGAAGAGACCCAGTACTTC. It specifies CASSIAQQGAEETQYF.